This TCR beta chain was identified during a study of CD8 T cells in Susac syndrome. The multiple sclerosis control group comprised treatment-naive patients with stable or active relapsing-remitting disease. The authors negatively isolated CD8+ and CD4+ T cells and FACS-enriched TEMRA cells. Random hexamers were used to reverse transcribe roughly 0.45 to 1 ug of RNA. A multiplex approach, immunoSEQ multiplex PCR, amplified TCR beta CDR3 across 54 Vbeta and 13 Jbeta. Each CDR3 protein gets one entry after TCRdb re-called the immunoSEQ multiplex PCR reads with MiXCR. The table includes about 140,000 distinct CDR3 sequences, approximately 95% detected once. The CDR3 is 13 residues long. Deletions cut 0 bases from V and 10 bases from J, with 11 bases between. Germline CDR1 is SGHRS and CDR2 is YFSETQ.

This sequence originates from a human donor with multiple sclerosis. The chain employs TRBV5-1 and TRBJ2-1, with D possibly TRBD1 on 6 matching bases. The sequenced material came from CD4+ T cells from PBMCs. DNA for the CDR3: TGCGCCAGCAGCTTGGCAATAGACAGGGAGCAGTTCTTC. Residues: CASSLAIDREQFF.